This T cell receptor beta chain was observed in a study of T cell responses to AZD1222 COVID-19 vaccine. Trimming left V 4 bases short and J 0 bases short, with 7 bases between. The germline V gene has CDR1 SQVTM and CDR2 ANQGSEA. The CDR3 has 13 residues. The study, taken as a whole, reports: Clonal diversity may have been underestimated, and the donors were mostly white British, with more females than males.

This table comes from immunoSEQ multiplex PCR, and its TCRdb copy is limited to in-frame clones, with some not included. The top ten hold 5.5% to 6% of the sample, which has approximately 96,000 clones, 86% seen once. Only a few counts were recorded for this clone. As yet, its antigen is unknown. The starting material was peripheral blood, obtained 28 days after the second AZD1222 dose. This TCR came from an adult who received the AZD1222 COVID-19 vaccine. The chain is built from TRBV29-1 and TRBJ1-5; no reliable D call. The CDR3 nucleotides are TGCAGCGTTGCGGCAGATAGCAATCAGCCCCAGCATTTT. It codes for CSVAADSNQPQHF.